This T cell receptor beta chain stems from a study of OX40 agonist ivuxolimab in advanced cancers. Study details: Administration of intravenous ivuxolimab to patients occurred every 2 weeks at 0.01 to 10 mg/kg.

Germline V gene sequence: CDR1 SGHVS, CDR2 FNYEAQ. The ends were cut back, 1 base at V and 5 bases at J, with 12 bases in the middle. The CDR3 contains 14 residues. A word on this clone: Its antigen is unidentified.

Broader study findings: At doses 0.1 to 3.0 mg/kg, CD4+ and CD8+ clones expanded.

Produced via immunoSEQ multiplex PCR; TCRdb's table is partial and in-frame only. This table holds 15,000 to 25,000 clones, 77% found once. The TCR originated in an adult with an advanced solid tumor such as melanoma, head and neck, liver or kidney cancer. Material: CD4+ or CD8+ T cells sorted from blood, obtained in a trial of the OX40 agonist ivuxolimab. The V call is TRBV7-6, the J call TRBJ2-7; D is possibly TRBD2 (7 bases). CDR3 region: CASSLGGGQDEQYF. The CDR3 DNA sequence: TGTGCCAGCAGCTTAGGCGGGGGCCAAGACGAGCAGTACTTC.